The rows below give T cell receptor beta chains drawn from one sample of a study of blood T cell repertoires in COVID-19. Here immunoSEQ multiplex PCR was the method, and the copy in TCRdb shows in-frame clones only, minus some. In the table there are 100,000 to 150,000 clones, around 81% of which are singletons. Material: peripheral blood. All receptors derive from a man aged 30 to 39 with COVID-19, enrolled during active disease. Each CDR3 is given with its conserved first and last residue. The D gene is left open where the match is weak. Size is stated for part of the rows, as once, few or many counts, or as a class when the clone is expanded.

j_gene | d_gene | abundance | v_gene | CDR3nt | CDR3aa
TRBJ2-4 | TRBD2 | once | TRBV28 | TGTGCCAGCAGTCTCGGACTAGCGGGGTCATTAGCCAAAAACATTCAGTACTTC | CASSLGLAGSLAKNIQYF
TRBJ1-4 | NA | once | TRBV28 | TGTGCCAGCAGTTTAGCCAGGGGAAGTGAAAAACTGTTTTTT | CASSLARGSEKLFF
TRBJ1-1 | TRBD1 | NA | TRBV19 | TGTGCCAGTAGCGGGACAGTAAACACTGAAGCTTTCTTT | CASSGTVNTEAFF
TRBJ1-2 | NA | once | TRBV4-1 | TGCGCCAGCAGCCAAGAAGGCGGGAGAGGGGCGCGCGGCTACACCTTC | CASSQEGGRGARGYTF
TRBJ2-1 | NA | NA | TRBV5-1 | TGCGCCAGCAGGCGTACGGCGGACAATGAGCAGTTCTTC | CASRRTADNEQFF
TRBJ2-1 | TRBD2 | NA | TRBV9 | TGTGCCAGCAGCGTAGGACTAGCGGGAGGGTTGTCAGACTCCTACAATGAGCAGTTCTTC | CASSVGLAGGLSDSYNEQFF
TRBJ2-1 | NA | few | TRBV28 | TGTGCCAGCATGGTAGGAGAACATACTTACAATGAGCAGTTCTTC | CASMVGEHTYNEQFF
TRBJ2-2 | NA | NA | TRBV4-1 | TGCGCCAGCAGCCAAGGCGGTCGTTGGGGGGATTTGAACACCGGGGAGCTGTTTTTT | CASSQGGRWGDLNTGELFF
TRBJ1-4 | NA | NA | TRBV11-3 | TGTGCCAGCAGCTTACAGGGAAAGCCTAATGAAAAACTGTTTTTT | CASSLQGKPNEKLFF
TRBJ1-3 | NA | NA | TRBV7-9 | TGTGCCAGCAGCCCCACAGAAGGAAACACCATATATTTT | CASSPTEGNTIYF
TRBJ1-6 | TRBD1 | NA | TRBV2 | TGTGCCAGCGGGACAGGGGAATCACCCCTCCACTTT | CASGTGESPLHF
TRBJ2-1 | TRBD1 | NA | TRBV6-6 | TGTGCCAGCAGCCTTATTGACAGGGCGTATGAGCAGTTCTTC | CASSLIDRAYEQFF
TRBJ1-2 | TRBD1 | NA | TRBV19 | TGTGCCAGTAGTCCTTCCAGGGGGCAGTGGGGCTACACCTTC | CASSPSRGQWGYTF
TRBJ1-1 | NA | NA | TRBV27 | TGTGCCAGCAGTTTGACAGCCATGAACACTGAAGCTTTCTTT | CASSLTAMNTEAFF
TRBJ1-6 | TRBD1 | once | TRBV6-1 | TGTGCCAGCAGTGAGACAGGGGGTTCACCCCTCCACTTT | CASSETGGSPLHF
TRBJ2-3 | TRBD2 | NA | TRBV12-5 | TGTGCTAGTGGTTTGGGGCTAGCGGAATACACAGATACGCAGTATTTT | CASGLGLAEYTDTQYF
TRBJ2-1 | NA | NA | TRBV6-1 | TGTGCCAGCAGTGAACTAGAAAGGCTGCAGTTCTTC | CASSELERLQFF
TRBJ1-5 | NA | NA | TRBV12-3/TRBV12-4 | TGTGCCAGCAGTTTATCGTTTCAGCCCCAGCATTTT | CASSLSFQPQHF
TRBJ2-4 | TRBD1 | NA | TRBV7-2 | TGTGCCAGCAGCTTAACGGCCAGGGGGATGCAGTACTTC | CASSLTARGMQYF
TRBJ2-3 | TRBD2 | NA | TRBV24-1 | TGTGCCACCAGTGATTCTTCCCGCGGGAGTTTTACAGATACGCAGTATTTT | CATSDSSRGSFTDTQYF
TRBJ1-5 | TRBD1 | NA | TRBV28 | TGTGCCAGCAGAGAGACAGGGTCCCATCAGCCCCAGCATTTT | CASRETGSHQPQHF
TRBJ2-7 | TRBD1 | few | TRBV18 | TGTGCCAGCTCACCGTCCGGGACAGGCCTCTCCTACGAGCAGTACTTC | CASSPSGTGLSYEQYF
TRBJ2-5 | NA | NA | TRBV27 | TGTGCCAGCAGTTTATCAGGGGGGGCAGAGACCCAGTACTTC | CASSLSGGAETQYF
TRBJ2-7 | NA | once | TRBV6-2/TRBV6-3 | TGTGCCAGCAGTTCCCTACTTATTGTTTCTGGGGCAGGGGACGAGCAGTACTTC | CASSSLLIVSGAGDEQYF
TRBJ2-1 | TRBD1 | NA | TRBV11-3 | TGTGCCAGCAGCTTGAGGTCGGGACAGTACAATGAGCAGTTCTTC | CASSLRSGQYNEQFF
TRBJ2-1 | NA | NA | TRBV3-1/TRBV3-2 | TGTGCCAGCAGCCCCGACTATTTGGGCTACAATGAGCAGTTCTTC | CASSPDYLGYNEQFF
TRBJ1-2 | TRBD1 | NA | TRBV15 | TGTGCCACCAGCAGAGATGGGGGGACAGGGGCTATCTATGGCTACACCTTC | CATSRDGGTGAIYGYTF